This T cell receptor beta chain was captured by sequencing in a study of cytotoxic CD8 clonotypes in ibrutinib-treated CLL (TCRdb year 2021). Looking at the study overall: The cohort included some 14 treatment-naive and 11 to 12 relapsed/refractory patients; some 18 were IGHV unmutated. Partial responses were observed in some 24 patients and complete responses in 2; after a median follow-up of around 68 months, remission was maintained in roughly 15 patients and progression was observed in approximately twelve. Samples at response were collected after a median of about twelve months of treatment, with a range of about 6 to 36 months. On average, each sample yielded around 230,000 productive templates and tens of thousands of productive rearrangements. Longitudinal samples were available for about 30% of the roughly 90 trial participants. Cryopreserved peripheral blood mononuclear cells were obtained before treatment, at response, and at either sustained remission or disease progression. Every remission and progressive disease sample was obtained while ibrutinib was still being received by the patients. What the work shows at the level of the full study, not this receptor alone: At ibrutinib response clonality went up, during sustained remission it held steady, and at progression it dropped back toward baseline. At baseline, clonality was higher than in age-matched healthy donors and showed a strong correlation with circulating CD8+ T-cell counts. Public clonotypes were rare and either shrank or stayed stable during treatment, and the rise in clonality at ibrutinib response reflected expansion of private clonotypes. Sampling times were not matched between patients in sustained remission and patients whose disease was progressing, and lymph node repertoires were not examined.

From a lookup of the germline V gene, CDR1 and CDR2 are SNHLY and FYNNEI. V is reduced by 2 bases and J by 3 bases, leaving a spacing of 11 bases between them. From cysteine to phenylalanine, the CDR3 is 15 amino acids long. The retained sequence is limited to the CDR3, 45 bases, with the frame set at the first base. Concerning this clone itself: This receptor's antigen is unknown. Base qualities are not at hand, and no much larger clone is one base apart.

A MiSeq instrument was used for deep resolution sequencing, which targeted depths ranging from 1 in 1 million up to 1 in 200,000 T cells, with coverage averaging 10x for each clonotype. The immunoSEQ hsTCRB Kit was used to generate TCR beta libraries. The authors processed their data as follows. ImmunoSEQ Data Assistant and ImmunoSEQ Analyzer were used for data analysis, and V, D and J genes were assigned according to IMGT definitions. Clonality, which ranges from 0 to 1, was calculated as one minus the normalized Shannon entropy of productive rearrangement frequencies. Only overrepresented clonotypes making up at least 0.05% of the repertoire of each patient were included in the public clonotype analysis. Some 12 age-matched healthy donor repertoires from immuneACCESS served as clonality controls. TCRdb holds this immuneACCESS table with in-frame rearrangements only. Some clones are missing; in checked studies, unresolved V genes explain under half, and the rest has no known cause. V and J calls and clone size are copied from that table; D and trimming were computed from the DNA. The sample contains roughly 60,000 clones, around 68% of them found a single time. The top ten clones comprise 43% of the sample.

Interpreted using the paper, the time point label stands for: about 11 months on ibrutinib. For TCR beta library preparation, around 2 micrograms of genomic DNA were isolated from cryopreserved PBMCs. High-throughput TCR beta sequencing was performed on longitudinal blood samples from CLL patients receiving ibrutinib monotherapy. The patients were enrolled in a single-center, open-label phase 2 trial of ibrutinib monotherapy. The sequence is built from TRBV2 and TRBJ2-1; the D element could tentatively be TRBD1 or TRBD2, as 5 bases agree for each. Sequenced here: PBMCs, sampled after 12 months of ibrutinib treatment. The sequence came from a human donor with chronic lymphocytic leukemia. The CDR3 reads CASSEFGTRYNEQFF. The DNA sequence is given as TGTGCCAGCAGTGAATTTGGGACCCGCTACAATGAGCAGTTCTTC.